This paragraph reports one TCR beta chain. Its antigen is undetermined. MiXCR, run by TCRdb on the reads, gives a single entry per CDR3 protein. The repertoire holds hundreds of thousands of distinct CDR3 sequences, under 45% seen once, with just under 45% in the top ten. This record belongs to a study of T cell repertoires in cytomegalovirus infection. The germline gives CDR1 SEHNR, CDR2 FQNEAQ (reference sequence). The CDR3 extends over 14 amino acids. V lost 7 bases to trimming and J lost 6 bases; unmatched junction nucleotides: 7. This sequence joins TRBV7-9 and TRBJ2-7; the match to TRBD1 covers 12 bases. The source is a human donor in good health (CMV status not recorded). Some clones in this sample may be carry-over from other donors' samples. This material consisted of cultured PBMCs, taken from culture after CMV antigen stimulation. In nucleotides, the CDR3 is TGTGCCAGCACTCGGGGACAGGGGGCAGCCGAGCAGTACTTC. Translating gives CASTRGQGAAEQYF. The variable domain in full, with the rest retrieved from reference TRBV7-9 and TRBJ2-7, is DTGVSQNPRHKITKRGQNVTFRCDPISEHNRLYWYRQTLGQGPEFLTYFQNEAQLEKSRLLSDRFSAERPKGSFSTLEIQRTEQGDSAMYLCASTRGQGAAEQYFGPGTRLTVT.